The T cell receptor beta chain described here comes from a study of blood T cell repertoires in COVID-19. Study overall: The United States, Italy and Spain supplied acute and convalescent COVID-19 samples.

The length of the CDR3 is 11 residues. The V gene lost 5 bases and the J gene lost 8 bases, with 7 bases spanning the gap. CDR1 is MNHEY and CDR2 is SVGEGT in the germline V gene. Measured with immunoSEQ multiplex PCR; TCRdb has only the in-frame clones, and not every one. The data show 250,000 to 300,000 clones, with nearly 90% seen just once and 2% to 2.5% held by the top ten. Sequencing was performed on peripheral blood. The TCR sequence derives from a woman aged 55-69 years with COVID-19, enrolled during active disease. V gene TRBV6-2 or TRBV6-3 combines with J gene TRBJ2-1, with D hard to call. The CDR3 sequence: CASSTRYEQFF. CDR3 nucleotide sequence: TGTGCCAGCAGTACGAGGTATGAGCAGTTCTTC.